The present TCR beta chain was sequenced within a study of molecular identifiers for immune sequencing clone quantification. The germline CDR1 and CDR2 sequences are SEHNR and FQNEAQ (reference sequence). The length of the CDR3 is 14 residues. V was cut by 3 bases and J by 4 bases, with 13 bases left in between. This clonotype showed up many times. TCRdb redid the calling of the PCR reads with MiXCR, one entry per CDR3 protein. The sample has just under 65,000 distinct CDR3 sequences, approximately 18% seen once. The chain is built from TRBV7-9 and TRBJ2-7; D assignment may be TRBD1 or TRBD2 (5 bases each). This clonotype originated in a human donor in good health. Some libraries in this study had Jurkat cell RNA spiked in. The sequencing sample was made of naive CD8+ T cells from blood, with Jurkat cell RNA spiked in. The subset: FACS-sorted CD8+CD4-CCR7+CD45RA+ naive T cells. CDR3 nucleotide sequence: TGTGCCAGCAGCTTCGGGGCAGGGCCTTACGAGCAGTACTTC. Translation gives CASSFGAGPYEQYF.